One sample yielded the 29 T cell receptor beta chains listed below, sequenced in a study of CXCR3-negative and CXCR3-positive naive CD8 T cells. Study observations and caveats: Compared with CXCR3-negative naive cells, CXCR3-positive naive cells showed more hydrophobic TRB CDR3s.

The TRB libraries of cDNA were built by UMI-labeled 5' RACE. TCRdb reprocessed the 5' RACE reads and stores each CDR3 protein as one record, lacking DNA. The sample data list several thousand distinct CDR3 sequences. These receptors have no known antigen. The sequenced sample was naive CXCR3+ CD8+ T cells from blood. Subset given: CD45RO-CCR7+CD27+CD95- naive CD8+ T cells expressing CXCR3 (TNR3+). Every receptor here comes from a human donor in good health. Some clones in this sample may be carry-over from other donors' samples.

The chain joins TRBV7-9 to TRBJ2-3; TCRdb names TRBD2, which stays unverified in the absence of DNA. This CDR3 contains 16 residues. CDR1 and CDR2 from the germline V gene are SEHNR and FQNEAQ (reference sequence). The chain's CDR3 is CASSPQGAGAAHTQYF.

This clonotype ranks as medium-sized in terms of frequency. The chain combines TRBV29-1 with TRBJ2-1; TCRdb returns TRBD2, unconfirmable since there is no DNA. Per the germline V gene, CDR1 is SQVTM and CDR2 is ANQGSEA. The CDR3 covers 16 residues. CDR3 sequence: CSVEPLGLADYNEQFF.

Considering frequency, this clonotype is medium-sized. The CDR3 is CASSFGTDYGYTF. The chain joins TRBV6-5 to TRBJ1-2; TCRdb proposes TRBD1, but this gene call is untestable without DNA. Per the germline V gene, CDR1 is MNHEY and CDR2 is SVGAGI. The CDR3 is 13 residues long.

Considering frequency, this clonotype is medium-sized (0.01 to 0.1%). The chain joins TRBV10-3 to TRBJ2-1; the TCRdb D gene call, TRBD2, has no DNA to confirm it. The germline V gene has CDR1 ENHRY and CDR2 SYGVKD. This CDR3 region has 20 residues. This CDR3 reads CAISPASGTSGRAGYNEQFF.

The chain combines TRBV18 with TRBJ2-3; TCRdb's D call of TRBD1 is untestable without DNA. The CDR3 is 16 residues long. CDR1 and CDR2 from the germline V gene are KGHSH and LQKENI. This CDR3 reads CASSNLFAKGTDTQYF.

In terms of frequency, this clonotype is medium-sized. The chain joins TRBV12-3 or TRBV12-4 to TRBJ1-1; TCRdb's D call of TRBD1 is untestable without DNA. The CDR3 covers 17 residues. The CDR3 sequence is CASSLALGAPHIAEAFF.

The V call is TRBV20-1, the J call TRBJ2-1. The CDR3 is 16 amino acids. Germline lookup yields CDR1 DFQATT and CDR2 SNEGSKA (reference sequence). This CDR3 reads CSARVPQSVTGNEQFF.

V usage is TRBV19 and J usage is TRBJ2-1; TCRdb indicates TRBD2, and absent DNA this call remains unverified. Per germline, CDR1 LNHDA and CDR2 SQIVND (reference sequence). The CDR3 loop spans 15 amino acids. The CDR3 spells CASSIGASGFNEQFF.

This clonotype is deemed medium-sized (0.01 to 0.1%) by its frequency. The rearrangement joins TRBV6-6 to TRBJ2-7; checking the TCRdb D call of TRBD1 is not possible without DNA. Germline-derived CDR1 and CDR2 are MNHNY and SVGAGI (reference sequence). The CDR3 covers 14 residues. Here the CDR3 reads CASSLGQVNYEQYF.

This clonotype is called medium-sized (0.01 to 0.1%) based on its frequency. This chain connects TRBV19 to TRBJ1-3. This CDR3 is 12 amino acids long. CDR1 is LNHDA and CDR2 is SQIVND in the germline V gene (reference sequence). The CDR3 sequence: CASGQPGNTIYF. Full variable domain (missing parts from reference TRBV19 and TRBJ1-3): DGGITQSPKYLFRKEGQNVTLSCEQNLNHDAMYWYRQDPGQGLRLIYYSQIVNDFQKGDIAEGYSVSREKKESFPLTVTSAQKNPTAFYLCASGQPGNTIYFGEGSWLTVV.

This clonotype is classed as medium-sized by frequency. The V call is TRBV6-5, the J call TRBJ2-7; without DNA, the TCRdb call of TRBD1 cannot be checked. The CDR3 is made up of 14 amino acids. Germline V lookup: CDR1 MNHEY, CDR2 SVGAGI. The CDR3 spells CASSYGTTSYEQYF.

This clonotype is medium-sized (0.01 to 0.1%) by frequency. This chain connects TRBV7-9 to TRBJ1-2; TCRdb picks TRBD1, but there is no DNA to check that call. CDR1 and CDR2 from the germline V gene are SEHNR and FQNEAQ (reference sequence). The CDR3 runs 12 residues. CDR3 residues: CASSPGGYGYTF.

The V gene is TRBV21-1, the J gene TRBJ2-7; TCRdb names TRBD1, which stays unverified in the absence of DNA. TRBV21-1 constitutes a pseudogene. There are 16 residues in the CDR3. The CDR3 is CASRPRRWRGPCEQYF.

This clonotype is classed as medium-sized by frequency. The rearrangement links TRBV7-2 to TRBJ2-5. Germline loops: CDR1 SGHTA, CDR2 FQGNSA. This CDR3 is 15 amino acids long. The CDR3 sequence: CASSLDGWNKETQYF.

The genes are TRBV19 and TRBJ2-1; TCRdb returns TRBD2, unconfirmable since there is no DNA. Germline V CDR1 and CDR2: LNHDA, SQIVND (reference sequence). There are 15 residues in the CDR3. CDR3 protein: CASRLAGGPYNEQFF.

The gene calls are TRBV19 and TRBJ2-2; TCRdb selects TRBD1, and the lack of DNA leaves this call unchecked. There are 12 residues in the CDR3. Looked up from germline, CDR1 is LNHDA and CDR2 is SQIVND (reference sequence). This chain's CDR3 is CAGKGDTGELFF.

This chain uses TRBV28 with TRBJ2-7; TCRdb indicates TRBD1, and absent DNA this call remains unverified. Germline V gene sequence: CDR1 MDHEN, CDR2 SYDVKM. This CDR3 contains 16 residues. CDR3 loop: CASSSNRDTYTGEQYF.

The rearrangement joins TRBV13 to TRBJ2-1; TCRdb's D gene call, TRBD2, goes unchecked for lack of DNA. Per germline, CDR1 PRHDT and CDR2 FYEKMQ (reference sequence). CDR3 length: 15 amino acids. The CDR3 sequence is CASSLNPSGSVEQFF.

Measured by frequency, this clonotype is medium-sized. This chain connects TRBV29-1 to TRBJ1-2. Germline lookup yields CDR1 SQVTM and CDR2 ANQGSEA. CDR3 size: 12 residues. The CDR3 region is CSVGSELRGYTF.

The V call is TRBV19, the J call TRBJ2-1; the TCRdb D gene call, TRBD1, has no DNA to confirm it. Germline CDR1 and CDR2: LNHDA and SQIVND (reference sequence). This CDR3 spans 14 amino acids. The CDR3 protein is CASSTQDGNNEQFF.

This chain uses TRBV7-9 with TRBJ2-3; the D call of TRBD2 rests on TCRdb alone, since no DNA is present to check it. The V gene's germline CDR1 is SEHNR and CDR2 FQNEAQ (reference sequence). The CDR3 consists of 18 residues. The CDR3 here is CASSLATSGRGGADTQYF.

This clonotype is labeled medium-sized based on frequency. The chain recombines TRBV7-9 with TRBJ2-3; the TCRdb D gene call, TRBD1, has no DNA to confirm it. The CDR3 consists of 15 residues. The germline CDR1 and CDR2 sequences are SEHNR and FQNEAQ (reference sequence). CDR3 in amino acids: CASSSTGGSTDTQYF.

The chain carries TRBV10-3 and TRBJ1-2; without DNA, the TCRdb call of TRBD1 cannot be checked. The germline CDR1 and CDR2 sequences are ENHRY and SYGVKD. The CDR3 is 15 residues long. CDR3 protein: CAISDFSQGFDGYTF.

This clonotype is classed as medium-sized by frequency. The gene calls are TRBV5-1 and TRBJ1-2. The CDR3 runs to 16 residues. CDR1 is SGHRS and CDR2 is YFSETQ in the germline V gene. CDR3: CASSLDRSAANYGYTF. Based on the CDR3 plus reference TRBV5-1 and TRBJ1-2, the full variable domain is KAGVTQTPRYLIKTRGQQVTLSCSPISGHRSVSWYQQTPGQGLQFLFEYFSETQRNKGNFPGRFSGRQFSNSRSEMNVSTLELGDSALYLCASSLDRSAANYGYTFGSGTRLTVV.

Its frequency marks this clonotype as medium-sized. The rearrangement joins TRBV20-1 to TRBJ2-1; absent DNA, TCRdb's TRBD1 call cannot be checked. This CDR3 contains 12 residues. Per germline, CDR1 DFQATT and CDR2 SNEGSKA (reference sequence). The CDR3 spells CSASYQGGEQFF.

This clonotype registers medium-sized by frequency. V and J are TRBV19 and TRBJ1-5. The CDR3 consists of 17 residues. The germline V gene has CDR1 LNHDA and CDR2 SQIVND (reference sequence). CDR3 amino acids: CASTIYWAEHSNQPQHF.

This clonotype registers medium-sized (0.01 to 0.1%) by frequency. V gene TRBV6-5 combines with J gene TRBJ2-7; as DNA is missing, the TRBD2 call by TCRdb cannot be tested. The germline V gene has CDR1 MNHEY and CDR2 SVGAGI. The CDR3 sequence is 14 residues long. The CDR3 here is CASSHTSGTDEQYF.

This clonotype counts as medium-sized by frequency. The chain employs TRBV20-1 and TRBJ1-5; without DNA, the TCRdb call of TRBD1 cannot be checked. The germline V gene has CDR1 DFQATT and CDR2 SNEGSKA (reference sequence). The CDR3 has 16 residues. CDR3: CSAMVQGQGAYQPQHF.

By frequency, this clonotype registers medium-sized (0.01 to 0.1%). The V and J genes are TRBV20-1 and TRBJ2-3. The CDR3 covers 12 residues. Germline V gene lookup returns CDR1 DFQATT and CDR2 SNEGSKA (reference sequence). The CDR3 here is CSATYITDTQYF.